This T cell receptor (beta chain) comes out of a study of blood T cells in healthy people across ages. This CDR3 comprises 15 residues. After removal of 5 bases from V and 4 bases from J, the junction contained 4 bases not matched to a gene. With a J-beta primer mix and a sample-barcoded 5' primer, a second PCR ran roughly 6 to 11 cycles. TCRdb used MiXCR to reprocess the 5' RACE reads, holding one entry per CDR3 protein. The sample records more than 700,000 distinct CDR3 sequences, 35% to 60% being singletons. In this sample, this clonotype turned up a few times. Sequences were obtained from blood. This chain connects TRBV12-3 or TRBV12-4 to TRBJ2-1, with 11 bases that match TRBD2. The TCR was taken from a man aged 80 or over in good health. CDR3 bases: TGTGCCAGCAGTCAGACTAGCGGGGATTACAATGAGCAGTTCTTC. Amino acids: CASSQTSGDYNEQFF.